This T cell receptor (beta chain) was recovered during a study of response to subunit inactivated influenza vaccine (dated by TCRdb to between 2018 and 2020). Notes on the research overall: The study used deep quantitative T cell receptor repertoire profiling to track responses to a trivalent subunit inactivated influenza vaccine. Overall study results and their limits: The authors suggested that each seasonal influenza vaccination may recruit only a limited number of new T cells.

The CDR3 runs 15 amino acids, cysteine and phenylalanine included. Only CDR3 DNA remains: 45 bases, in frame from the first base. V is pared back by 5 bases and J by 2 bases, with 13 bases lying between the germline termini. Reading the germline V gene (reference sequence) gives CDR1 LNHNV and CDR2 YYDKDF. This clonotype was found a few times. This clone's antigen is unknown. Within one base of it there is no much larger clone, and no base qualities were kept. The library was generated by RT-PCR. The run used an Illumina HiSeq 2500. TCRdb ran its own pipeline on the public reads, namely fastp trimming at Q25 and MiXCR clone calling, and kept in-frame beta chains. All rows with the same CDR3 protein become a single entry with the most common DNA and genes. Recorded for this sample are more than 150,000 distinct CDR3 sequences; around 10% of them occurred a single time. Roughly a third of the sample goes to the ten largest clones.

The sequence derives from a man aged 45 to 70 who received an inactivated influenza vaccine. Donor details come from another sample of the same person, matched by shared clones. The receptor chain draws on TRBV15 and TRBJ1-3, and TRBD1 may be the D gene, going by 6 matching bases. Sequenced material: CD8+ T cells sorted from PBMCs, taken approximately 25 months after vaccination. The CDR3 protein is CATSQGTAAGNTIYF. At the DNA level, the sequence is TGTGCCACCAGCCAGGGGACCGCTGCTGGAAACACCATATATTTT. With all but the CDR3 taken from the reference TRBV15 and TRBJ1-3 genes, the full variable domain is: DAMVIQNPRYQVTQFGKPVTLSCSQTLNHNVMYWYQQKSSQAPKLLFHYYDKDFNNEADTPDNFQSRRPNTSFCFLDIRSPGLGDTAMYLCATSQGTAAGNTIYFGEGSWLTVV.